The 24 T cell receptor beta chains presented below share a single source sample, sequenced in a study of OX40 agonist ivuxolimab in advanced cancers. Assay used: immunoSEQ multiplex PCR; TCRdb lists only in-frame clones, some missing. This sample has around 50,000 clones, with 85% to 90% found just once. This sample comprised CD4+ or CD8+ T cells sorted from blood, obtained in a trial of the OX40 agonist ivuxolimab. These receptors were collected from an adult with an advanced solid tumor such as melanoma, head and neck, liver or kidney cancer.

The rearrangement joins TRBV9 to TRBJ2-3, with D unclear. Germline CDR1 SGDLS, CDR2 YYNGEE. CDR3 length equals 13 residues. The V and J ends lost 3 bases and 3 bases respectively, with 8 bases between them. In DNA, the CDR3 is TGTGCCAGCAGCGCCCCCCAGACAGATACGCAGTATTTT. Amino acids: CASSAPQTDTQYF.

This chain connects TRBV28 to TRBJ1-2; unclear D gene. CDR1 is MDHEN and CDR2 is SYDVKM in the germline V gene. CDR3 length equals 11 residues. The V and J ends lost 6 bases and 1 base respectively, with 3 bases between them. CDR3 region: CASSNNYGYTF. The CDR3 coding sequence is TGTGCCAGCAGCAATAACTATGGCTACACCTTC.

This clone has just one count. V and J are TRBV4-1 and TRBJ2-7; TRBD1 agrees at 7 bases. This CDR3 has 15 amino acids. V lost 0 bases, J lost 5 bases, and 7 bases stayed unmatched. The germline V gene encodes CDR1 MGHRA and CDR2 YSYEKL. The CDR3 nucleotides read TGCGCCAGCAGCCAAGAAGGGCAGGGGGTCGACGAGCAGTACTTC. It yields the protein CASSQEGQGVDEQYF.

V gene TRBV15 combines with J gene TRBJ1-4, with D perhaps matching TRBD1 (5 bases). V shed 3 bases and J shed 4 bases, with 12 bases lying between them. Looked up from germline, CDR1 is LNHNV and CDR2 is YYDKDF (reference sequence). CDR3 length: 15 amino acids. Here the CDR3 reads CATSSPRDFNEKLFF. DNA of the CDR3: TGTGCCACCAGCAGTCCCAGGGACTTTAATGAAAAACTGTTTTTT.

The V gene is TRBV7-6, the J gene TRBJ1-1; D possibly corresponds to TRBD1 (5 bases). Germline CDR1 and CDR2: SGHVS and FNYEAQ. The CDR3 loop spans 14 amino acids. Trimming cost V 5 bases and J 1 base, with 11 bases left between them. The CDR3 coding sequence is TGTGCCAGCAGCGCCAGGGATGGGAACACTGAAGCTTTCTTT. Protein product: CASSARDGNTEAFF.

The chain uses TRBV11-2 and TRBJ1-5; no clear D gene. Trimming pared 0 bases from V and 6 bases from J, leaving 6 bases between. The germline V gene encodes CDR1 SGHAT and CDR2 FQNNGV. The CDR3 is 13 amino acids. CDR3 in amino acids: CASSLEGGQPQHF. For the CDR3, the DNA is TGTGCCAGCAGCTTAGAAGGAGGTCAGCCCCAGCATTTT.

The CDR3 DNA reads as TGTGCCAGCAGCTTGGCCGAAATACATTTTGGCTCCTACAATGAGCAGTTCTTC. Protein: CASSLAEIHFGSYNEQFF. The V call is TRBV5-6, the J call TRBJ2-1; D call uncertain. The CDR3 contains 18 residues. Per the germline V gene, CDR1 is SGHDT and CDR2 is YYEEEE. Trimming removed 0 bases from V and 0 bases from J, with 16 bases in between.

The V and J genes are TRBV6-6 and TRBJ1-5; TRBD1 is a possible D gene (6 bases). The CDR3 totals 12 residues. The germline V gene has CDR1 MNHNY and CDR2 SVGAGI (reference sequence). The CDR3 sequence is CAGGGSNQPQHF. The CDR3 region has the DNA TGTGCGGGGGGCGGTAGCAATCAGCCCCAGCATTTT.

The CDR3 coding sequence is TGTGCCAGCAGCTTAGCTGGTAGCCTCCAAGAGACCCAGTACTTC. This sequence encodes CASSLAGSLQETQYF. The chain joins TRBV7-6 to TRBJ2-5; D call uncertain. This CDR3 contains 15 residues. V dropped 0 bases and J dropped 1 base, with 9 bases sitting between them. Germline-derived CDR1 and CDR2 are SGHVS and FNYEAQ.

The V gene is TRBV2, the J gene TRBJ2-3, with unresolved D. The CDR3 contains 13 residues. CDR1 is SNHLY, CDR2 FYNNEI, per germline. V lost 8 bases to trimming and J lost 3 bases, with 12 bases between them. CDR3 loop: CASVQIGTDTQYF. DNA of the CDR3: TGTGCCAGCGTCCAAATAGGGACAGATACGCAGTATTTT. The full variable domain, with the rest looked up from reference TRBV2 and TRBJ2-3, is EPEVTQTPSHQVTQMGQEVILRCVPISNHLYFYWYRQILGQKVEFLVSFYNNEISEKSEIFDDQFSVERPDGSNFTLKIRSTKLEDSAMYFCASVQIGTDTQYFGPGTRLTVL.

This clone turned up a few times. V is TRBV11-2 and J is TRBJ2-7; unclear D gene. The CDR3 loop spans 10 amino acids. V gave up 6 bases and J gave up 5 bases, with 5 bases separating them. The germline V gene has CDR1 SGHAT and CDR2 FQNNGV. CDR3 region: CASSSNEQYF. CDR3 nucleotides: TGTGCCAGCAGTAGCAACGAGCAGTACTTC.

The chain employs TRBV13 and TRBJ2-5; 7 nucleotides match TRBD2. V lost 4 bases to trimming and J lost 2 bases; unmatched junction nucleotides: 4. The CDR3 extends over 14 amino acids. Germline values: CDR1 PRHDT, CDR2 FYEKMQ (reference sequence). The CDR3 sequence is CASSSPSGQETQYF. In DNA, the CDR3 is TGTGCCAGCAGCTCCCCTAGCGGACAAGAGACCCAGTACTTC.

In this sample, this clone turned up once. The V call is TRBV29-1, the J call TRBJ1-6; tentative D call: TRBD1 (5 bases). This CDR3 is built from 14 residues. Germline CDR1 is SQVTM and CDR2 is ANQGSEA. V dropped 5 bases and J dropped 9 bases, with 17 bases sitting between them. CDR3 coding DNA: TGCAGCGTTACCCAACATGGGGACGGTTCACCCCTCCACTTT. This codes for CSVTQHGDGSPLHF.

V and J are TRBV7-9 and TRBJ2-2, with 11 nucleotides matching TRBD1. This CDR3 is 17 amino acids long. The V gene end was trimmed by 8 bases and the J gene end by 6 bases; junction bases not matched to a gene: 14. Per the germline V gene, CDR1 is SEHNR and CDR2 is FQNEAQ (reference sequence). The chain's CDR3 is CASPVLLGQGAAGELFF. The CDR3 region has the DNA TGTGCCAGCCCCGTACTACTCGGACAGGGGGCGGCCGGGGAGCTGTTTTTT. Filled out from reference TRBV7-9 and TRBJ2-2, the complete variable domain reads DTGVSQNPRHKITKRGQNVTFRCDPISEHNRLYWYRQTLGQGPEFLTYFQNEAQLEKSRLLSDRFSAERPKGSFSTLEIQRTEQGDSAMYLCASPVLLGQGAAGELFFGEGSRLTVL.

CDR3 protein: CASSPTTGIGNQPQHF. The CDR3 DNA follows: TGTGCCAGCAGCCCGACGACAGGGATCGGCAATCAGCCCCAGCATTTT. This chain joins TRBV7-8 and TRBJ1-5, with 7 bases identical to TRBD1. CDR3 size: 16 residues. Trimming took 5 bases from V and 2 from J; bases not matched to a gene: 9. Germline CDR1 is SGHVS and CDR2 is FQNEAQ.

V usage is TRBV28 and J usage is TRBJ2-6; maybe TRBD2 (5 bases). The germline gives CDR1 MDHEN, CDR2 SYDVKM. V was cut by 3 bases and J by 4 bases, with 7 bases left in between. The CDR3 runs to 14 residues. CDR3 amino acids: CASSLGAGANVLTF. CDR3 sequence (DNA): TGTGCCAGCAGTTTGGGAGCAGGGGCCAACGTCCTGACTTTC.

The chain joins TRBV25-1 to TRBJ1-6; no clear D. The CDR3 contains 13 residues. Trimming cost V 0 bases and J 6 bases, with 3 bases left between them. The germline V gene has CDR1 MGHDK and CDR2 SYGVNS. The CDR3 loop is CASSEYSNSPLHF. DNA of the CDR3: TGTGCCAGCAGTGAATATAGTAATTCACCCCTCCACTTT.

The chain carries TRBV28 and TRBJ2-7, with D hard to call. Germline V gene sequence: CDR1 MDHEN, CDR2 SYDVKM. CDR3 length equals 15 residues. Trimming took 8 bases from V and 5 from J, leaving 22 bases between them. This chain's CDR3 is CASSNSPGPSDEQYF. CDR3 in DNA: TGTGCCAGCTCTAATTCCCCCGGTCCTTCGGACGAGCAGTACTTC.

The chain combines TRBV29-1 with TRBJ2-7; D ambiguous. Germline V CDR1 and CDR2: SQVTM, ANQGSEA. The V gene lost 3 bases and the J gene lost 2 bases, with 8 bases spanning the gap. This CDR3 comprises 12 residues. The DNA for the CDR3 is TGCAGCGTTGACGCAGGTACCTACGAGCAGTACTTC. Protein product: CSVDAGTYEQYF.

V and J are TRBV29-1 and TRBJ2-1; the match to TRBD2 covers 7 bases. This CDR3 spans 12 amino acids. Per the germline V gene, CDR1 is SQVTM and CDR2 is ANQGSEA. V shed 7 bases, J shed 5 bases, and the junction held 5 bases outside the gene matches. This CDR3 reads CSGEGRNNEQFF. The CDR3 coding sequence is TGCAGCGGGGAGGGGCGGAACAATGAGCAGTTCTTC.

This clone appeared once. The J gene is TRBJ2-3, the V gene TRBV14; TRBD2 matches 10 bases. After removal of 5 bases from V and 4 bases from J, the junction contained 6 bases not matched to a gene. This CDR3 has 15 residues. Germline V CDR1 and CDR2: SGHDN, FVKESK. The CDR3 nucleotides read TGTGCCAGCAGCATACTAGCGGGGTCTCCAGATACGCAGTATTTT. It encodes CASSILAGSPDTQYF. Combining the CDR3 with reference TRBV14 and TRBJ2-3 gives the whole variable domain EAGVTQFPSHSVIEKGQTVTLRCDPISGHDNLYWYRRVMGKEIKFLLHFVKESKQDESGMPNNRFLAERTGGTYSTLKVQPAELEDSGVYFCASSILAGSPDTQYFGPGTRLTVL.

This clone was detected only once. This chain joins TRBV27 and TRBJ1-1; 8 bases line up with TRBD1. After removal of 6 bases from V and 3 bases from J, the junction contained 6 bases not matched to a gene. Germline V gene data show CDR1 as MNHEY and CDR2 as SMNVEV (reference sequence). The length of the CDR3 is 14 residues. In DNA form, the CDR3 reads TGTGCCAGCAGATGGAGACAGGGGCACACTGAAGCTTTCTTT. Translating gives CASRWRQGHTEAFF.

The V gene is TRBV27, the J gene TRBJ1-3, with D perhaps TRBD1 (6 bases). Germline V gene lookup returns CDR1 MNHEY and CDR2 SMNVEV (reference sequence). The CDR3 has 14 residues. Trimming cost V 2 bases and J 4 bases, with 9 bases left between them. The CDR3 loop is CASSLQGLGNTIYF. In nucleotides, the CDR3 is TGTGCCAGCAGTTTACAGGGGCTCGGAAACACCATATATTTT.

V gene TRBV28 combines with J gene TRBJ1-2, with D tentatively TRBD1 (6 bases). V lost 5 bases and J lost 2, with 12 bases in between. Germline CDR1 reads MDHEN; CDR2 reads SYDVKM. This CDR3 is 14 amino acids long. The CDR3 spells CASSPMTGNYGYTF. The CDR3 region has the DNA TGTGCCAGCAGTCCGATGACAGGAAACTATGGCTACACCTTC.